This record covers a single T cell receptor (beta chain). Antigen unknown. Expansion with viral peptide pools was applied to antigen-specific CD4+ T cells by the ViraFEST assay prior to sequencing. CD4+ T cell isolation took place after approximately 11 days of culture. Sometime from March through December 2020, the person acquired a SARS-CoV-2 infection that PCR confirmed. The sample is drawn from a study of vaccination effects on CD4 cells after COVID-19. Germline lookup yields CDR1 SGHTA and CDR2 FQGNSA. This CDR3 has 14 amino acids. V was cut by 3 bases and J by 6 bases, with 12 bases left in between. The method was immunoSEQ multiplex PCR; TCRdb's version includes in-frame clones alone and lacks a portion of them. Here the sample spans around 46,000 clones, roughly two thirds being singletons.

The specimen comprised CD4+ T cells from PBMCs cultured with a peptide pool, sampled before COVID-19 vaccination. The chain combines TRBV7-2 with TRBJ1-5, with D tentatively TRBD1 (5 bases). The origin of this receptor is a human donor who had a prior SARS-CoV-2 infection. The DNA for the CDR3 is TGTGCCAGCAGCTTCGACAGAGAGGTTCAGCCCCAGCATTTT. Protein sequence: CASSFDREVQPQHF.